This T cell receptor (beta chain) emerged from a study of T cells in Graves' hyperthyroidism and ophthalmopathy. This CDR3 is built from 15 residues. The V gene's germline CDR1 is MNHNS and CDR2 SASEGT. Using RNA transcripts as the source, TCR beta CDR3 regions were amplified. The HTBI primer set was used in a first-round RT-PCR of the TCR CDR3. MiXCR, applied by TCRdb to the multiplex PCR reads, yields one record per CDR3 protein. Counted here are hundreds of thousands of distinct CDR3 sequences, 14% occurring once; the ten biggest clones make up 10%. This clonotype was seen only a few times. The germline gene is not matched at one end of the junction; a read error may be the cause.

Sequences were obtained from blood. The receptor's source is a young woman with Graves' hyperthyroidism. This chain connects TRBV6-1 to TRBJ1-3; 7 positions agree with TRBD1. CDR3 amino acids: CASSEGQASGNTIYF. For the CDR3, the DNA is TGTGCCAGCAGCGAAGGACAGGCCTCTGGAAACACCATATATTTT.